Below, 29 T cell receptor beta chains from the same sample are listed, as sequenced in a study of cytomegalovirus exposure and HLA in healthy donors. 60 Vbeta and 13 Jbeta primers were used in PCR. Method: immunoSEQ multiplex PCR; TCRdb's copy keeps in-frame clones and lacks some. The sample contains about 140,000 clones, about 77% of which appear only once. Sequenced input: PBMCs. The receptors were sampled from a female donor in good health and CMV-seronegative.

The chain joins TRBV6-5 to TRBJ2-3, with TRBD2 as a possible D gene (5 bases). Germline loops: CDR1 MNHEY, CDR2 SVGAGI. V lost 0 bases and J lost 5, with 12 bases in between. The CDR3 consists of 15 residues. For the CDR3, the DNA is TGTGCCAGCAGTTACTCGAATCTGGGGAGAGATACGCAGTATTTT. It is translated as CASSYSNLGRDTQYF.

The chain joins TRBV7-6 to TRBJ1-1; 12 bases line up with TRBD1. After removal of 5 bases from V and 0 bases from J, the junction contained 13 bases not matched to a gene. CDR1 SGHVS and CDR2 FNYEAQ come from the germline V gene. CDR3 length: 19 residues. CDR3: CASSPREMGQGAMNTEAFF. CDR3 DNA sequence: TGTGCCAGCAGCCCCAGGGAGATGGGACAGGGGGCCATGAACACTGAAGCTTTCTTT.

The genes are TRBV9 and TRBJ2-3; 7 nucleotides match TRBD2. V gave up 3 bases and J gave up 2 bases; unmatched junction bases: 9. The V gene's germline CDR1 is SGDLS and CDR2 YYNGEE. This CDR3 has 16 residues. DNA for the CDR3: TGTGCCAGCAGCGCGGGATCTAGCGGAACCACAGATACGCAGTATTTT. This sequence encodes CASSAGSSGTTDTQYF.

The chain has TRBV9 and TRBJ1-2, with a tentative D call TRBD1 (5 bases). Per the germline V gene, CDR1 is SGDLS and CDR2 is YYNGEE. This CDR3 is 15 amino acids long. V was cut by 0 bases and J by 5 bases, with 14 bases left in between. This chain's CDR3 is CASSVEGVRPYGYTF. The CDR3 bases are TGTGCCAGCAGCGTAGAAGGGGTGAGGCCGTATGGCTACACCTTC.

The V gene is TRBV5-4, the J gene TRBJ2-3; 9 nucleotides match TRBD1. Per germline, CDR1 SGHNT and CDR2 YYREEE (reference sequence). CDR3 length: 14 amino acids. Trimming removed 5 bases from V and 8 bases from J; junction bases left unmatched: 9. The CDR3, as DNA: TGTGCCAGCAGTCTACAGGGGGCGGGTGGTACGCAGTATTTT. Amino acid sequence: CASSLQGAGGTQYF.

The J gene is TRBJ2-5, the V gene TRBV5-1; possible D gene TRBD2, 5 bases. This CDR3 has 15 amino acids. The V gene lost 0 bases and the J gene lost 1 base, with 10 bases spanning the gap. The germline CDR1 and CDR2 sequences are SGHRS and YFSETQ. CDR3 amino acids: CASSLARVIQETQYF. CDR3 coding DNA: TGCGCCAGCAGCTTGGCGCGGGTAATCCAAGAGACCCAGTACTTC.

V usage is TRBV18 and J usage is TRBJ1-4; D gene uncertain. V lost 2 bases to trimming and J lost 5 bases, with 12 bases between them. The CDR3 is made up of 15 amino acids. Germline CDR1 KGHSH, CDR2 LQKENI. CDR3 DNA: TGTGCCAGCTCACCAAAACCCGGGGAGAATGAAAAACTGTTTTTT. Translation gives CASSPKPGENEKLFF.

This clone was detected ten times or more. The chain carries TRBV6-6 and TRBJ1-2; D call uncertain. This CDR3 contains 13 residues. V was cut by 0 bases and J by 6 bases, with 8 bases left in between. Germline CDR1 reads MNHNY; CDR2 reads SVGAGI (reference sequence). This chain's CDR3 is CASSYSSFNGYTF. The CDR3 coding sequence is TGTGCCAGCAGTTACTCGAGTTTTAATGGCTACACCTTC.

V is TRBV5-1 and J is TRBJ2-1; 11 bases agree with TRBD2. Germline CDR1 reads SGHRS; CDR2 reads YFSETQ. CDR3 length equals 15 residues. J gave up 8 bases and V 4 bases, and 8 bases lay outside the gene matches. CDR3: CASSASGTSGDEQFF. CDR3 nucleotides: TGCGCCAGCAGCGCATCCGGGACTAGCGGTGATGAGCAGTTCTTC.

The chain couples TRBV27 to TRBJ1-4; 9 bases are a match to TRBD1. V was pared by 0 bases and J by 8 bases, with 4 bases of the junction left unmatched. CDR1 and CDR2 from the germline V gene are MNHEY and SMNVEV (reference sequence). The CDR3 covers 15 residues. The CDR3 bases are TGTGCCAGCAGTTTATCAGGGGACAGGGTAGAAAAACTGTTTTTT. Its translation: CASSLSGDRVEKLFF. The whole variable domain, filled in from reference TRBV27 and TRBJ1-4, reads EAQVTQNPRYLITVTGKKLTVTCSQNMNHEYMSWYRQDPGLGLRQIYYSMNVEVTDKGDVPEGYKVSRKEKRNFPLILESPSPNQTSLYFCASSLSGDRVEKLFFGSGTQLSVL.

J is TRBJ2-1 and V is TRBV2; 8 bases agree with TRBD2. The length of the CDR3 is 17 residues. Germline assignment: CDR1 SNHLY and CDR2 FYNNEI. Trimming at V came to 2 bases and at J to 5 bases, leaving 11 bases not matched to a gene. This CDR3 reads CASSELVGLAGDNEQFF. In DNA, the CDR3 is TGTGCCAGCAGTGAATTGGTTGGGCTAGCGGGTGACAATGAGCAGTTCTTC.

The sample holds a few counts of this clone. The chain employs TRBV6-6 and TRBJ1-1, with a possible D match to TRBD1 (5 bases). The ends were cut back, 8 bases at V and 0 bases at J, with 10 bases in the middle. The CDR3 runs to 13 residues. Germline CDR1 is MNHNY and CDR2 is SVGAGI (reference sequence). The CDR3 nucleotides read TGTGCCAGCCGACAGAGCATGAACACTGAAGCTTTCTTT. This gives the protein CASRQSMNTEAFF.

The chain combines TRBV5-1 with TRBJ2-3; TRBD2 aligns across 7 bases. With V trimmed by 0 bases and J by 3 bases, 1 base remained unmatched. Germline-derived CDR1 and CDR2 are SGHRS and YFSETQ. CDR3 size: 14 residues. In DNA, the CDR3 is TGCGCCAGCAGCTTGGCACTAGCGACAGATACGCAGTATTTT. It translates to CASSLALATDTQYF.

This clone was picked up a small number of times. V gene TRBV28 combines with J gene TRBJ1-2; perhaps TRBD1 as D (6 bases). CDR3 length: 14 residues. Germline CDR1 reads MDHEN; CDR2 reads SYDVKM. Trimming left V 7 bases short and J 4 bases short, with 16 bases between. The CDR3, as DNA: TGTGCCAGCACTTCCGGACAGCCTTCCTATGGCTACACCTTC. This encodes CASTSGQPSYGYTF.

The V call is TRBV11-3, the J call TRBJ2-1; possibly TRBD2 for D (6 bases). Trimming took 2 bases from V and 2 from J, leaving 19 bases between them. The CDR3 spans 18 residues. Germline CDR1 SGHNT, CDR2 YENEEA. The CDR3 spells CASSLSEGWQGPYNEQFF. The CDR3 region has the DNA TGTGCCAGCAGCTTATCGGAGGGGTGGCAGGGACCCTACAATGAGCAGTTCTTC.

The V and J genes are TRBV27 and TRBJ1-1; D unclear. Trimming pared 0 bases from V and 12 bases from J, leaving 17 bases between. The length of the CDR3 is 14 residues. CDR1 and CDR2 (germline): MNHEY, SMNVEV (reference sequence). The CDR3 is CASSLSGESDVPFF. For the CDR3, the DNA is TGTGCCAGCAGTTTATCCGGGGAATCCGATGTGCCTTTCTTT.

J is TRBJ1-1 and V is TRBV18; a weak D match, TRBD1 (5 bases). Between the trimmed V and J ends, which lost 3 bases and 5 bases, there was a span of 10 bases. Germline CDR1 is KGHSH and CDR2 is LQKENI. CDR3 length equals 13 residues. CDR3 amino acids: CASSPVGGTEAFF. The CDR3 DNA follows: TGTGCCAGCTCACCCGTGGGGGGAACTGAAGCTTTCTTT. Supplemented by reference TRBV18 and TRBJ1-1, the full variable domain reads NAGVMQNPRHLVRRRGQEARLRCSPMKGHSHVYWYRQLPEEGLKFMVYLQKENIIDESGMPKERFSAEFPKEGPSILRIQQVVRGDSAAYFCASSPVGGTEAFFGQGTRLTVV.

V and J are TRBV14 and TRBJ2-1; 9 nucleotides match TRBD2. This CDR3 has 16 residues. V lost 3 bases and J lost 0; bases outside the gene matches: 3. CDR1 and CDR2 from the germline V gene are SGHDN and FVKESK. In DNA form, the CDR3 reads TGTGCCAGCAGCCAGCTAGCGGGGCCCTCCTACAATGAGCAGTTCTTC. It is translated as CASSQLAGPSYNEQFF.

The V and J genes are TRBV5-4 and TRBJ1-1; no clear D. The germline V gene encodes CDR1 SGHNT and CDR2 YYREEE (reference sequence). The CDR3 is 12 amino acids. The V end lost 3 bases, the J end lost 1 base, and 4 bases lay between the germline ends. CDR3 DNA sequence: TGTGCCAGCAGCTCGGGGAACACTGAAGCTTTCTTT. It is translated as CASSSGNTEAFF.

The rearrangement links TRBV27 to TRBJ2-3; TRBD2 matches 15 bases. In germline, CDR1 is MNHEY, CDR2 SMNVEV (reference sequence). The CDR3 consists of 14 residues. The CDR3: CVSGLAGGKDTQYF. CDR3 bases: TGTGTCTCCGGACTAGCGGGGGGGAAAGATACGCAGTATTTT.

Concerning this clone itself: The junction does not match germline at one end; this may be a read error. The chain carries TRBV7-9 and TRBJ1-1; no clear D gene. The CDR3 is 12 amino acids. Germline CDR1 is SEHNR and CDR2 is FQNEAQ (reference sequence). Here the CDR3 reads CSSSLLNTEAFF. As DNA, the CDR3 is TGTTCCAGCAGCCTATTGAACACTGAAGCTTTCTTT.

In its sample, this clone was seen once. The J gene is TRBJ2-1, the V gene TRBV19; no clear D. Germline loops: CDR1 LNHDA, CDR2 SQIVND (reference sequence). The CDR3 has 14 amino acids. The V end lost 3 bases, the J end lost 7 bases, and 13 bases lay between the germline ends. Here the CDR3 DNA reads TGTGCCAGTAGTATCTCAGAAACCCGAAATGAGCAGTTCTTC. Its protein product is CASSISETRNEQFF.

V and J are TRBV18 and TRBJ1-1; possibly TRBD1 for D (5 bases). The CDR3 consists of 13 residues. The V end was cut by 3 bases, the J end by 3 bases, with 8 bases between. The germline gives CDR1 KGHSH, CDR2 LQKENI. Written as DNA, the CDR3 is TGTGCCAGCTCACCGGCACAGGACACTGAAGCTTTCTTT. Its translation: CASSPAQDTEAFF.

A remark on this clone: At one boundary the junction diverges from the germline segment, which might be a read error. The rearrangement joins TRBV7-9 to TRBJ2-7; D might be TRBD2 (6 bases). The CDR3 has 17 amino acids. The germline V gene encodes CDR1 SEHNR and CDR2 FQNEAQ (reference sequence). The CDR3, as DNA: TGTTCCAGCAGCTTAGCCGGTGGTGGCGGGGCCAACTACGAGCAGTACTTC. This sequence encodes CSSSLAGGGGANYEQYF.

A single count supports this clone. The J gene is TRBJ1-1, the V gene TRBV10-1; perhaps TRBD1 as D (6 bases). Germline V gene sequence: CDR1 WNHNN, CDR2 SYGVQD (reference sequence). Trimming removed 6 bases from V and 4 bases from J, with 18 bases in between. This CDR3 spans 15 amino acids. CDR3: CASSGSSDSATEAFF. Written as DNA, the CDR3 is TGCGCCAGCAGCGGTTCCTCGGACAGCGCCACTGAAGCTTTCTTT.

This sequence joins TRBV10-3 and TRBJ2-2, with 10 bases fitting TRBD2. The junction had 3 bases not matched to a gene; V was cut back by 6 bases and J by 2 bases. This CDR3 comprises 15 residues. Germline CDR1 and CDR2: ENHRY and SYGVKD. DNA for the CDR3: TGTGCCATCAGGGGGACTAGCGAAAACACCGGGGAGCTGTTTTTT. Its protein product is CAIRGTSENTGELFF.

The gene calls are TRBV6-5 and TRBJ2-3, with 8 bases identical to TRBD2. The CDR3 covers 15 residues. Germline CDR1 is MNHEY and CDR2 is SVGAGI. After removal of 6 bases from V and 2 bases from J, the junction contained 7 bases not matched to a gene. CDR3 region: CASSLSGGHTDTQYF. The CDR3 nucleotides are TGTGCCAGCAGCTTGAGCGGGGGCCACACAGATACGCAGTATTTT.

This clone has only a few counts. The chain links TRBV7-2 to TRBJ1-2; D gene uncertain. The CDR3 spans 13 residues. Trimming pared 1 base from V and 8 bases from J, leaving 11 bases between. Germline CDR1 SGHTA, CDR2 FQGNSA. CDR3 loop: CASSLGSRWGYTF. The CDR3 nucleotides read TGTGCCAGCAGCTTAGGATCCCGGTGGGGCTACACCTTC.

This clone showed up just a few times. The chain links TRBV10-3 to TRBJ1-1; D is unclear. Germline CDR1 reads ENHRY; CDR2 reads SYGVKD. CDR3 length: 14 amino acids. The ends were cut back, 7 bases at V and 1 base at J, with 13 bases in the middle. The CDR3: CAIKEAGWNTEAFF. In nucleotides, the CDR3 is TGTGCCATCAAGGAGGCTGGGTGGAACACTGAAGCTTTCTTT.